Listed below are T cell receptor beta chains from one sample, sequenced in a study of T cells in tuberculosis. Profiled with immunoSEQ multiplex PCR; TCRdb holds only in-frame clones, not every one. The table includes 25,000 to 35,000 clones, 94% detected once. Sequenced sample: PBMCs. The receptors derive from a donor between 10 and 35 years old with latent tuberculosis or without tuberculosis infection. CDR3s include the opening cysteine and the closing phenylalanine or tryptophan. The D gene is left open where the match is weak. Size values are once, few and many counts, or a class for expanded clones, and some rows have none.

d_call | j_call | v_call | clone_size | cdr3_aa | cdr3_nt
TRBD1 | TRBJ1-2 | TRBV9 | - | CASSVATRDRGRGGYTF | TGTGCCAGCAGCGTAGCTACTCGGGACAGGGGGCGCGGTGGCTACACCTTC
TRBD2 | TRBJ2-1 | TRBV4-2 | - | CASSQEGAGGPHEQFF | TGTGCCAGCAGCCAAGAGGGGGCGGGAGGGCCGCATGAGCAGTTCTTC
- | TRBJ1-2 | TRBV18 | - | CASSPQGSALGYTF | TGTGCCAGCTCACCACAGGGGTCGGCTCTTGGCTACACCTTC
TRBD1 | TRBJ2-2 | TRBV5-1 | - | CASSTGETGELFF | TGCGCCAGCTCTACAGGGGAAACCGGGGAGCTGTTTTTT
TRBD2 | TRBJ2-2 | TRBV15 | - | CATRRGSPVTGELFF | TGTGCCACCAGACGCGGGAGTCCGGTCACCGGGGAGCTGTTTTTT
TRBD2 | TRBJ2-3 | TRBV4-1 | - | CASSQEWGGTDTQYF | TGCGCCAGCAGCCAAGAATGGGGAGGGACAGATACGCAGTATTTT
TRBD2 | TRBJ2-1 | TRBV7-9 | - | CASSTLAGRREQFF | TGTGCCAGCAGCACCCTAGCCGGGAGGAGGGAGCAGTTCTTC
- | TRBJ2-2 | TRBV2 | - | CASSPRTSNTGELFF | TGTGCCAGCAGTCCTCGGACATCGAACACCGGGGAGCTGTTTTTT
- | TRBJ1-5 | TRBV5-1 | - | CASSLAGGGNQPQHF | TGCGCCAGCAGCTTGGCCGGGGGAGGCAATCAGCCCCAGCATTTT
TRBD1 | TRBJ2-7 | TRBV27 | - | CASSLYAGQGNSYEQYF | TGTGCCAGCAGTTTATACGCCGGACAGGGCAACTCCTACGAGCAGTACTTC
TRBD2 | TRBJ2-3 | TRBV10-3 | - | CAISAAGGPDTQYF | TGTGCCATCAGTGCAGCGGGAGGGCCGGATACGCAGTATTTT
- | TRBJ2-2 | TRBV6-1 | - | CASGGSSNTGELFF | TGTGCCAGCGGGGGGTCTTCGAACACCGGGGAGCTGTTTTTT
- | TRBJ1-4 | TRBV2 | - | CASSEGPTNEKLFF | TGTGCCAGCAGTGAGGGGCCGACTAATGAAAAACTGTTTTTT
TRBD2 | TRBJ2-1 | TRBV9 | once | CASSASGRVSYNEQFF | TGTGCCAGCAGCGCTAGCGGGAGGGTTTCCTACAATGAGCAGTTCTTC
- | TRBJ2-7 | TRBV10-3 | - | CAITLRQGGEQYF | TGTGCCATCACTTTGCGGCAGGGCGGCGAGCAGTACTTC
TRBD2 | TRBJ2-1 | TRBV11-2 | - | CASSPGRTSGKREQFF | TGTGCCAGCAGCCCAGGAAGGACTAGCGGGAAACGTGAGCAGTTCTTC
- | TRBJ1-5 | TRBV28 | - | CASSFLGAGAPFHQPQHF | TGTGCCAGCAGTTTCTTAGGAGCGGGGGCGCCCTTCCATCAGCCCCAGCATTTT
- | TRBJ1-3 | TRBV6-1 | - | CASSGGRFVRNTIYF | TGTGCCAGCAGTGGGGGCAGGTTTGTTAGAAACACCATATATTTT
TRBD2 | TRBJ2-1 | TRBV5-1 | - | CASSFPGGPYNEQFF | TGCGCCAGCAGCTTCCCGGGGGGACCCTACAATGAGCAGTTCTTC
TRBD2 | TRBJ2-5 | TRBV5-1 | - | CASSSLAGEETQYF | TGCGCCAGCAGCTCGTTAGCGGGAGAGGAGACCCAGTACTTC
- | TRBJ2-7 | TRBV14 | - | CASSRGYAYEQYF | TGTGCCAGCAGCCGAGGTTACGCCTACGAGCAGTACTTC
- | TRBJ2-2 | TRBV28 | - | CASSASGLTGTANTGELFF | TGTGCCAGCAGTGCATCAGGACTTACAGGGACCGCGAACACCGGGGAGCTGTTTTTT
TRBD2 | TRBJ2-5 | TRBV4-1 | - | CASSQERTSGWETQYF | TGCGCCAGCAGCCAAGAAAGGACTAGCGGGTGGGAGACCCAGTACTTC
TRBD2 | TRBJ2-7 | TRBV4-1 | - | CASSQGRGGDPYEQYF | TGCGCCAGCAGCCAAGGCCGGGGAGGGGACCCCTACGAGCAGTACTTC
- | TRBJ2-7 | TRBV25-1 | - | CASSERAGIGYEQYF | TGTGCCAGCAGTGAAAGGGCGGGGATTGGTTACGAGCAGTACTTC
TRBD1 | TRBJ1-3 | TRBV6-1 | - | CASSDNTGAGNTIYF | TGTGCCAGCAGTGACAACACAGGGGCTGGAAACACCATATATTTT
- | TRBJ2-5 | TRBV27 | - | CASRKGRLSGETQYF | TGTGCCAGCAGAAAGGGGAGGTTAAGTGGAGAGACCCAGTACTTC
- | TRBJ2-1 | TRBV10-3 | - | CATLSGAVLNEQFF | TGTGCCACGCTGAGCGGAGCCGTACTCAATGAGCAGTTCTTC
TRBD1 | TRBJ1-2 | TRBV27 | - | CASSPLPGQGGYGYTF | TGTGCCAGCAGTCCCCTCCCGGGACAGGGCGGCTATGGCTACACCTTC
TRBD2 | TRBJ2-1 | TRBV27 | once | CASSPGTSGRAARYNEQFF | TGTGCCAGCAGTCCCGGGACTAGCGGGAGGGCCGCAAGGTACAATGAGCAGTTCTTC
- | TRBJ2-7 | TRBV5-1 | - | CASSGTILASEQYF | TGCGCCAGCAGCGGGACCATTCTAGCGAGCGAGCAGTACTTC
- | TRBJ1-3 | TRBV9 | - | CASSVAAGARGNTIYF | TGTGCCAGCAGCGTAGCGGCGGGGGCGAGGGGAAACACCATATATTTT
- | TRBJ1-1 | TRBV6-1 | - | CASSEALSAMNTEAFF | TGTGCCAGCAGTGAAGCGCTGAGCGCTATGAACACTGAAGCTTTCTTT
TRBD2 | TRBJ2-1 | TRBV13 | - | CASSLSTSGRATEQFF | TGTGCCAGCAGCTTATCCACTAGCGGGAGGGCCACTGAGCAGTTCTTC
- | TRBJ1-5 | TRBV5-4 | - | CASSADSDQPQHF | TGTGCCAGCAGCGCAGACAGCGATCAGCCCCAGCATTTT
- | TRBJ1-2 | TRBV5-6 | - | CASSPGLTVYGYTF | TGTGCCAGCAGCCCGGGACTTACGGTCTATGGCTACACCTTC
TRBD2 | TRBJ2-7 | TRBV19 | - | CASSTGGTSGTYEQYF | TGTGCCAGTAGTACGGGCGGGACTAGCGGAACCTACGAGCAGTACTTC
TRBD1 | TRBJ1-5 | TRBV18 | - | CASSTGPNQPQHF | TGTGCCAGCTCGACAGGGCCCAATCAGCCCCAGCATTTT
TRBD1 | TRBJ1-1 | TRBV2 | - | CASRGQVSEAFF | TGTGCCAGCAGGGGACAGGTGTCAGAAGCTTTCTTT
TRBD2 | TRBJ2-7 | TRBV25-1 | - | CASSLAGVGEQYF | TGTGCCAGCAGCTTAGCGGGAGTGGGCGAGCAGTACTTC
- | TRBJ1-3 | TRBV10-3 | once | CATGEQGHRNTIYF | TGTGCCACAGGCGAACAGGGACACCGAAACACCATATATTTT